The 11 T cell receptor beta chains below all came from one sample that was sequenced in a study of T-cell memory formation after mild COVID-19. One entry per CDR3 protein results from TCRdb running MiXCR on the 5' RACE reads. The data show about 410,000 distinct CDR3 sequences, less than 25% seen once. The sequenced sample consisted of PBMCs or a T cell subset sorted from them (not recorded which). The receptors derive from an adult woman who had mild COVID-19 (a few samples of this study predate the infection). Cell type and time point are not known.

This clonotype was seen a few times. The chain recombines TRBV10-3 with TRBJ1-5; D may be TRBD1 (5 bases). The CDR3 is made up of 16 amino acids. V lost 0 bases and J lost 5, with 14 bases in between. Germline V gives CDR1 ENHRY, CDR2 SYGVKD. The CDR3 spells CAISESIFRDDQPQHF. In DNA form, the CDR3 reads TGTGCCATCAGTGAGTCGATATTCAGGGACGATCAGCCCCAGCATTTT.

This clonotype was observed many times. Written as DNA, the CDR3 is TGTGCCAGTAGACGGGACAAATCCTCCTACGAGCAGTACTTC. This codes for CASRRDKSSYEQYF. The chain combines TRBV19 with TRBJ2-7; perhaps TRBD1 as D (6 bases). The V end lost 6 bases, the J end lost 0 bases, and 12 bases lay between the germline ends. The CDR3 is 14 residues long. Germline V gene sequence: CDR1 LNHDA, CDR2 SQIVND (reference sequence).

The chain recombines TRBV6-5 with TRBJ2-1; 8 bases line up with TRBD1. CDR1 is MNHEY and CDR2 is SVGAGI in the germline V gene. V gave up 11 bases and J gave up 0 bases; unmatched junction bases: 3. CDR3 length equals 13 residues. The CDR3 spells CAGDRSSYNEQFF. The CDR3 nucleotides read TGTGCCGGGGACAGGAGCTCCTACAATGAGCAGTTCTTC.

J is TRBJ2-5 and V is TRBV29-1, with a possible D match to TRBD2 (6 bases). Trimming left V 4 bases short and J 3 bases short, with 18 bases between. Germline assignment: CDR1 SQVTM and CDR2 ANQGSEA. This CDR3 region has 15 residues. The CDR3 loop reads CSVVSGSSLEETQYF. Here the CDR3 DNA reads TGCAGCGTTGTTAGCGGCAGTTCCCTGGAAGAGACCCAGTACTTC.

The V call is TRBV7-9, the J call TRBJ2-1; D gene unclear. The CDR3 sequence is 15 residues long. The germline V gene encodes CDR1 SEHNR and CDR2 FQNEAQ (reference sequence). Trimming took 5 bases from V and 5 from J, leaving 16 bases between them. The DNA for the CDR3 is TGTGCCAGCAGCAGCATAGGACCTCCCCACAATGAGCAGTTCTTC. Translated, it gives CASSSIGPPHNEQFF.

The chain recombines TRBV19 with TRBJ2-3, with D uncertain. Per germline, CDR1 LNHDA and CDR2 SQIVND (reference sequence). The CDR3 has 15 residues. V was shortened by 1 base and J by 0 bases, with 8 bases between the two germline ends. The CDR3 is CASSIVAASTDTQYF. The CDR3 DNA reads TGTGCCAGTAGTATAGTCGCAGCGAGCACAGATACGCAGTATTTT.

This clonotype has only a few counts. The V and J genes are TRBV12-3 or TRBV12-4 and TRBJ2-1; D is uncertain. This CDR3 spans 13 amino acids. V was pared by 7 bases and J by 3 bases, with 10 bases between. DNA for the CDR3: TGTGCCAGCAAGGCGAACGTCTACAATGAGCAGTTCTTC. Translated, it gives CASKANVYNEQFF.

V is TRBV5-5 and J is TRBJ2-5; D is undetermined. V shed 4 bases and J shed 3 bases, with 7 bases lying between them. The CDR3 is 12 amino acids. The germline V gene has CDR1 SGHKS and CDR2 YYEKEE (reference sequence). CDR3 sequence reads: CASSPSEETQYF. CDR3 nucleotides: TGTGCCAGCAGCCCGTCGGAAGAGACCCAGTACTTC.

This clonotype was detected a few times. The chain is built from TRBV15 and TRBJ2-1, with no clear D. Trimming removed 3 bases at V and 9 bases at J, with 9 bases between. The germline gives CDR1 LNHNV, CDR2 YYDKDF (reference sequence). This CDR3 is 12 amino acids long. Written as DNA, the CDR3 is TGTGCCACCAGCAGCCCCCCAGGTGAGCAGTTCTTC. Translation: CATSSPPGEQFF.

The V gene is TRBV7-3, the J gene TRBJ2-3; TRBD1 might be the D (5 bases). Germline V CDR1 and CDR2: SGHTA, FQGTGA. Deletions cut 5 bases from V and 9 bases from J, with 12 bases between. The CDR3 runs to 12 residues. The CDR3 region is CASSTTSGTQYF. The CDR3 region has the DNA TGTGCCAGCAGCACTACTTCAGGGACGCAGTATTTT.

The chain recombines TRBV27 with TRBJ1-6; the D gene is possibly TRBD1 (6 bases). This CDR3 has 19 amino acids. Germline V CDR1 and CDR2: MNHEY, SMNVEV (reference sequence). Trimming took 4 bases from V and 3 from J, leaving 22 bases between them. The CDR3 bases are TGTGCCAGCAGTTCGGTTTGGGGGCCCGGCTTACTCTATAATTCACCCCTCCACTTT. Translated: CASSSVWGPGLLYNSPLHF.